This is a list of T cell receptor beta chains from one sample in a study of blood T cell repertoires in COVID-19. The assay was immunoSEQ multiplex PCR, and TCRdb's table has in-frame clones only and misses some. The sample has some 300,000 clones; roughly 87% are singletons. Material: PBMCs or T cells enriched from blood (not recorded which). These receptors all come from a woman under 40 who had recovered from COVID-19. Each CDR3 is given with its conserved first and last residue.

>TRBJ2-3|TRBV10-2
CASSESGTSTPDTQYF
>TRBJ2-3|TRBV5-1
CASSLQGTGSTDTQYF
>TRBJ1-1|TRBV2
CASSVIQASNTEAFF
>TRBJ2-5|TRBV12-3/TRBV12-4
CASSGTEQRAQYF
>TRBJ2-7|TRBV6-5
CASRSGAALYEQYF
>TRBJ1-6|TRBV28
CASRRESASPLHF
>TRBJ1-3|TRBV5-1
CASSSSRGFGNTIYF
>TRBJ1-2|TRBV10-3
CAISEDSNYGYTF
>TRBJ2-1|TRBV19
CASSPGTGSHEQFF
>TRBJ1-1|TRBV2
CASTFFRGGTEAFF
>TRBJ2-7|TRBV6-2/TRBV6-3
CASSYSSGTGAYEQYF
>TRBJ2-3|TRBV7-2
CASSLAGGTSTDTQYF
>TRBJ2-1|TRBV24-1
CATNQNPGPYNEQFF
>TRBJ2-1|TRBV5-1
CASSLGGGTNEQFF
>TRBJ1-2|TRBV27
CASSLIRGSYGYTF
>TRBJ1-4|TRBV6-5
CASSLLTGGEKLFF
>TRBJ1-1|TRBV7-9
CASSETASGAFF
>TRBJ1-5|TRBV5-5
CASSLDPSGGDQPQHF
>TRBJ2-1|TRBV4-3
CASSQGTGGYNEQFF
>TRBJ2-7|TRBV29-1
CSVKTGENYEQYF
>TRBJ2-5|TRBV30
CAWSQAAIQETQYF
>TRBJ2-2|TRBV4-1
CASSQERLAGRAGELFF
>TRBJ1-2|TRBV2
CASKSGVNYGYTF
>TRBJ1-1|TRBV29-1
CSVPTGKTTEAFF
>TRBJ1-3|TRBV5-4
CASSPGQGFGNTIYF
>TRBJ1-1|TRBV7-8
CASSRTGSTEAFF
>TRBJ1-5|TRBV6-4
CASSPGGGQPQHF